The 5 T cell receptor beta chains given below trace back to one sample, sequenced in a study of CXCR3-negative and CXCR3-positive naive CD8 T cells. The study's findings and limits: Naive cells positive for CXCR3 carried more hydrophobic TRB CDR3s than CXCR3-negative ones.

Their recognized antigens are unknown. The authors prepared UMI-labeled TRB cDNA libraries by 5' RACE. TCRdb reprocessed the 5' RACE reads; each CDR3 protein has one entry and no DNA is given. In total, the table holds more than 70,000 distinct CDR3 sequences. The sample consisted of naive CXCR3+ CD8+ T cells from blood. The subset here: CD45RO-CCR7+CD27+CD95- naive CD8+ T cells expressing CXCR3 (TNR3+). The source is a human donor in good health. Some clones in this sample may be carry-over from other donors' samples.

The rearrangement uses TRBV15 and TRBJ2-1; TCRdb gives TRBD2 as the D gene, but with no DNA this cannot be confirmed. There are 14 residues in the CDR3. The germline V gene encodes CDR1 LNHNV and CDR2 YYDKDF (reference sequence). CDR3 in amino acids: CATSTSGLADEQFF.

The rearrangement links TRBV28 to TRBJ2-1. The V gene's germline CDR1 is MDHEN and CDR2 SYDVKM. The CDR3 sequence is 15 residues long. The CDR3 sequence is CASSFGLSSYNEQFF. Drawing the rest from reference TRBV28 and TRBJ2-1, the complete variable domain is DVKVTQSSRYLVKRTGEKVFLECVQDMDHENMFWYRQDPGLGLRLIYFSYDVKMKEKGDIPEGYSVSREKKERFSLILESASTNQTSMYLCASSFGLSSYNEQFFGPGTRLTVL.

The genes are TRBV3-1 and TRBJ2-1; the D call of TRBD1 rests on TCRdb alone, since no DNA is present to check it. CDR3 size: 14 residues. Germline V lookup: CDR1 LGHDT, CDR2 YNNKEL (reference sequence). CDR3 residues: CASSQDSGFNEQFF.

This rearrangement joins TRBV6-5 to TRBJ2-7; the D call from TCRdb, TRBD2, cannot be confirmed without DNA. This CDR3 has 16 residues. Germline V gene lookup returns CDR1 MNHEY and CDR2 SVGAGI. The CDR3 sequence: CASSYSGLAGTYEQYF.

The chain carries TRBV2 and TRBJ2-7; no DNA is available, so the TRBD2 call from TCRdb remains unchecked. CDR1 and CDR2 from the germline V gene are SNHLY and FYNNEI. The CDR3 spans 15 residues. The CDR3 loop reads CASSERPGLRYEQYF.